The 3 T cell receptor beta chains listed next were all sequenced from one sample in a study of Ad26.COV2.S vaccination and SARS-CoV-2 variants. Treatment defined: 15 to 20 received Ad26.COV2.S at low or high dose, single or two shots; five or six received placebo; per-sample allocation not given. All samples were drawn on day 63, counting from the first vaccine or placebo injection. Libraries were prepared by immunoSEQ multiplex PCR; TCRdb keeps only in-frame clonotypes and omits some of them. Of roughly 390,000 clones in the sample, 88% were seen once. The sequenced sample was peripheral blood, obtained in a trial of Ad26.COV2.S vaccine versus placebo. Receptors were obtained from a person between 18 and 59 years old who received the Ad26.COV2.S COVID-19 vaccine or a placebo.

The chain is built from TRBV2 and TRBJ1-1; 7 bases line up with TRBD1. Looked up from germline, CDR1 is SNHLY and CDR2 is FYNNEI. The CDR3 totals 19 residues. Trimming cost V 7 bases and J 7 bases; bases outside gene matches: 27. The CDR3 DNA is TGTGCCAGCAACGAGGGGCTAAGGATCGACAGGGTCCATGGTAATGAAGCTTTCTTT. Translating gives CASNEGLRIDRVHGNEAFF.

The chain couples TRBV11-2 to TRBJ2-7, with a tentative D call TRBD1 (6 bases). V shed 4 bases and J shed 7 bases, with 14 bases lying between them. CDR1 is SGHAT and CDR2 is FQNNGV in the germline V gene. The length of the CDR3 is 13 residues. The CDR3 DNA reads TGTGCCAGCAGCTCACAGGGACCGGTTGAGCAGTACTTC. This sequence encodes CASSSQGPVEQYF.

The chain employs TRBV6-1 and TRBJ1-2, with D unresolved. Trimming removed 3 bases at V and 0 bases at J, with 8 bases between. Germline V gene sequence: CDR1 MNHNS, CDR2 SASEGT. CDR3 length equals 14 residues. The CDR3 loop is CASSDSGANYGYTF. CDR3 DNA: TGTGCCAGCAGTGATTCAGGTGCTAACTATGGCTACACCTTC.